The clone carrying this T cell receptor beta chain appeared many times. The target antigen is unknown. The data derive from a study of T cells in Graves' hyperthyroidism and ophthalmopathy. Pregnant or lactating patients were excluded, as were those with uncontrolled infection or other autoimmune disease. Diagnostic decisions used clinical symptoms, serum thyroxine and TRAb, thyroid ultrasound and orbital computed tomography. This CDR3 region has 15 residues. V shed 3 bases, J shed 5 bases, and the junction held 6 bases outside the gene matches. The germline CDR1 and CDR2 sequences are SGHTA and FQGNSA. Study-wide findings and caveats: Within blood appeared most thyroid clonotypes that had expanded above 0.001. Separation of ophthalmopathy from stable hyperthyroidism was achieved by a 13 V-J model.

Amplification targeted TCR beta CDR3 regions from RNA transcripts. Researchers ran a first-round RT-PCR on the TCR CDR3 using the HTBI primer set. TCRdb reprocessed the multiplex PCR reads via MiXCR and lists one record per CDR3 protein. The table has roughly 500,000 distinct CDR3 sequences, about 20% seen once. The chain combines TRBV7-2 with TRBJ2-1; 8 nucleotides align to TRBD1. Input material: blood. The TCR was taken from a woman in her 70s with Graves' ophthalmopathy. CDR3 sequence: CASSFDRGAHNEQFF. The CDR3 coding sequence is TGTGCCAGCAGCTTTGACAGGGGCGCCCACAATGAGCAGTTCTTC.